What follows describes a single T cell receptor (beta chain). This clonotype was seen ten or more times. Its antigen has not been determined. Base qualities were left out, and no much larger clone turns up one base away. V is cut by 3 bases and J by 0 bases, and the space between the germline ends is 9 bases. CDR1 and CDR2 are read off the germline V gene as LGHNA and YSLEER. The CDR3 sequence holds 14 residues, the cysteine and phenylalanine included. CDR3 DNA is the only sequence kept; it has 42 bases, read in frame from the first base. Library generation was performed with PCR. These reads were obtained on a NextSeq 500. Preparation of bulk TCR libraries followed a previously described approach, with the TCR primers listed in Table S5. Total RNA was purified with the Qiagen AllPrep DNA/RNA kit. Before analysis, reads from multiple sequencing runs of the same library were pooled. The published analysis was carried out like this. Reads were retained only if their TCR constant sequence matched exactly, and those retained reads were trimmed to 150 nt and grouped according to their 12-nt molecular barcodes. Within each barcode group, reads were sub-clustered at a 15% Levenshtein threshold, and quality-weighted consensus sequences were built per RNA molecule. Non-functional sequences were removed, as were lower-count sequences one edit away from another. Barcode sub-clusters with fewer than 20% of the maximum read count were removed, based on fitting two negative binomial distributions. Through fastp at Q25 and MiXCR, TCRdb rebuilt clones from the public reads, retaining in-frame beta chains. Each record represents a unique CDR3 protein, reported with the most common genes and DNA among its rows. TCRdb, not the authors, supplied the V and J calls. This sample lists about 97,000 distinct CDR3 sequences; around 24% were detected once. The ten largest clonotypes hold around 1% of the sample.

This sample is drawn from a study of molecular identifiers for immune sequencing clone quantification (dated by TCRdb to 2017 to 2018). Regarding the research as a whole: In a replicate experiment, RNA from roughly 18,000 or 92,000 naive CD8 T cells was split into five aliquots, four of which were sequenced. CD8 T cells were used in a methods study to benchmark molecular-identifier clustering-based TCR repertoire sequencing (MIDCIRS) and TCR RNA copy counting.

What the work shows at the level of the full study, not this receptor alone: When barcode sub-clustering was not used, chimeric consensus sequences inflated TCR diversity, with chimeras reaching as high as 47%. The naive libraries included spiked-in Jurkat TCR RNA (fewer than 11 copies' worth), and this Jurkat TCR RNA is not part of the donor repertoire. Clones above 20 RNA copies held over 98% of molecules in CMV-specific effector cells but under 1% in naive cells. Spiked-in Jurkat TCR RNA equivalent to a single cell was reported to be detectable even among 850,000 to 1,000,000 naive CD8 T cells. Highly expanded clone sizes could be underestimated if identical TCR molecules share a barcode. Modeling estimated roughly 3 recovered TCR RNA copies per cell, compared with about ten by digital PCR, which implies 30% to 35% capture efficiency.

Libraries of naive CD8 T cells were generated from roughly 21,000 to 960,000 sorted cells, with 10%, 30% or 50% of the purified RNA used. Naive CD8 T cells were FACS-sorted as CD8+CD4-CCR7+CD45RA+ on a BD FACSAria II into RLT Plus buffer. To test detection sensitivity, Jurkat RNA equal to ten TCR copies was added to samples of roughly 18,000-1,100,000 naive CD8 T cells. CD8 T cells were enriched with RosetteSep CD8+ T Cell Enrichment Cocktail and Ficoll-Paque, followed by ACK red cell lysis. This chain joins TRBV4-3 to TRBJ2-7; too little of a D gene remains to name it. Specimen: naive CD8+ T cells from blood, with Jurkat cell RNA spiked in. The sample's cell subset or site label, in plain terms: FACS-sorted CD8+CD4-CCR7+CD45RA+ naive T cells. The sequence was obtained from a human donor in good health. Some libraries in this study had Jurkat cell RNA spiked in. The encoded CDR3 is CASSQEVDSYEQYF. The DNA sequence is TGCGCCAGCAGCCAGGAAGTAGACTCCTACGAGCAGTACTTC.